The T cell receptor beta chain described here comes from a study of Ad26.COV2.S vaccination and SARS-CoV-2 variants. Study in general: Recipients of Ad26.COV2.S got it intramuscularly, once or twice 56 days apart.

Treatment described: over 15 received Ad26.COV2.S at low or high dose, single or two shots; a few received placebo; per-sample allocation not given. Sample collection was performed on day 63 after the first vaccine or placebo injection. Repertoires were generated with immunoSEQ multiplex PCR, while TCRdb's copy carries only in-frame clones and drops some. Found here are about 240,000 clones, approximately 88% of them singletons; the top ten hold over 8.5%. V was trimmed by 3 bases and J by 4 bases, leaving 15 bases between them. Germline CDR1 LNHDA, CDR2 SQIVND (reference sequence). The CDR3 has 15 amino acids.

The chain is built from TRBV19 and TRBJ2-5; D gene ambiguous. This sample comprised peripheral blood, obtained in a trial of Ad26.COV2.S vaccine versus placebo. The source is a person between 18 and 59 years old who received the Ad26.COV2.S COVID-19 vaccine or a placebo. The DNA for the CDR3 is TGTGCCAGTAGTATCTCGTTCGGCGTCGGAGAGACCCAGTACTTC. It is translated as CASSISFGVGETQYF.